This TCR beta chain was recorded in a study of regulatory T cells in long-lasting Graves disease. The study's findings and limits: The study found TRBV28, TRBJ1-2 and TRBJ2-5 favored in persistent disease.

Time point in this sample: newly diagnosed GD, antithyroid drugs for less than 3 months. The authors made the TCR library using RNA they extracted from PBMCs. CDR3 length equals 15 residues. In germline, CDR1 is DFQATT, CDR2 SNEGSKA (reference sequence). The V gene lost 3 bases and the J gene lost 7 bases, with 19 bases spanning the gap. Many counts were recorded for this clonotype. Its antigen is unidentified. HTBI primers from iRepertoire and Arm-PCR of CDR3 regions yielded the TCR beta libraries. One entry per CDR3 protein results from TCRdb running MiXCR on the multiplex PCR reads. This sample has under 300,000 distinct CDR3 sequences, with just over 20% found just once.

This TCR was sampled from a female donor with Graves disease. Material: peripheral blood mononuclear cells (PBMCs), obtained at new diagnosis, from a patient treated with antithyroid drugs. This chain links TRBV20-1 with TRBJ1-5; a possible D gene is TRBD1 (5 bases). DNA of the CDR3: TGCAGTGCTAGTGGTATGAAGGGGATGGGGCAGCCCCAGCATTTT. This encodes CSASGMKGMGQPQHF.